Reported below is one T cell receptor (beta chain). What it recognizes is unknown. The sample belongs to a study of blood T cells in healthy people across ages. Broader study findings: Naive and antigen-experienced cells could not be conclusively compared, given unsorted PBMCs.

Each sample yielded at least 7 million isolated PBMCs. The use of a sample-barcoded 5' primer and a J-beta primer mix characterized a second PCR of roughly 7 to 12 cycles. Every cDNA molecule bore a tag from a template-switch adaptor containing 12 random nucleotides. Every individual sample yielded 2.5 million or more paired-end reads (each containing CDR3). TCRdb re-derived calls from the 5' RACE reads in MiXCR, one entry per CDR3 protein. The data show around 710,000 distinct CDR3 sequences, with roughly 41% seen just once and approximately 22% held by the top ten. The CDR3 covers 19 residues. Looked up from germline, CDR1 is SGDLS and CDR2 is YYNGEE. The J segment lost 8 bases and the V segment lost 4 bases, leaving 18 bases of the junction unmatched.

This sequence originates from a woman aged 60-75 years in good health. The chain is built from TRBV9 and TRBJ2-1, with 13 positions matching TRBD2. Sequencing was performed on blood. The CDR3 nucleotides are TGTGCCAGCAGCCTAGAGGGGACTAGCGGGATCCCTGGGGTGGATGAGCAGTTCTTC. It is translated as CASSLEGTSGIPGVDEQFF.